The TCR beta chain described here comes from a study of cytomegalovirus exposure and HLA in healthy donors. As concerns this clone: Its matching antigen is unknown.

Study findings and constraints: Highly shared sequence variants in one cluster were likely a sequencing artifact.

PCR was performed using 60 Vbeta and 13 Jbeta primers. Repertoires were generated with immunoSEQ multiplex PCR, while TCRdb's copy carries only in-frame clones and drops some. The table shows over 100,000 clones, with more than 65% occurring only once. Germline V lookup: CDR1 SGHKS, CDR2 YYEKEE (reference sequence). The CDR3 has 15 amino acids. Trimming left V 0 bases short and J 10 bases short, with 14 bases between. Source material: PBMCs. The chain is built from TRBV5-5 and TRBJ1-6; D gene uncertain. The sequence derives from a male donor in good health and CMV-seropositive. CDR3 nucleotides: TGTGCCAGCAGCTTGGTAGCCACCCCGGGGTCACCCCTCCACTTT. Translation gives CASSLVATPGSPLHF.